Below, 32 T cell receptor beta chains from the same sample are listed, as sequenced in a study of blood T cell repertoires in COVID-19. Method: immunoSEQ multiplex PCR; TCRdb's copy keeps in-frame clones and lacks some. The table lists 160,000 or so clones, 65% to 90% of them singletons, with around 15% in the top ten. Sequencing input: PBMCs or T cells enriched from blood (not recorded which). These receptor sequences come from a man in his fifties or sixties who had recovered from COVID-19.

DNA for the CDR3: TGTGCCAGCTCACTGGACGGACTCATGAACACTGAAGCTTTCTTT. Translation: CASSLDGLMNTEAFF. This chain connects TRBV18 to TRBJ1-1; unclear D gene. Germline V lookup: CDR1 KGHSH, CDR2 LQKENI. The V gene lost 4 bases and the J gene lost 0 bases, with 12 bases spanning the gap. The CDR3 length is 15 residues.

The chain joins TRBV5-1 to TRBJ2-1, with 7 bases matching TRBD2. The germline V gene encodes CDR1 SGHRS and CDR2 YFSETQ. The CDR3 loop spans 13 amino acids. V lost 4 bases to trimming and J lost 6 bases; unmatched junction nucleotides: 4. CDR3 DNA sequence: TGCGCCAGCAGCGCAGCGGGGTTCAATGAGCAGTTCTTC. Its protein is CASSAAGFNEQFF.

The chain recombines TRBV27 with TRBJ1-2; 9 bases line up with TRBD1. The CDR3 runs 18 residues. The V segment lost 1 base and the J segment 2 bases; nucleotides outside the gene matches: 11. CDR1 MNHEY and CDR2 SMNVEV come from the germline V gene (reference sequence). CDR3 amino acids: CASSLFWGQGSSNYGYTF. The CDR3 DNA follows: TGTGCCAGCAGTTTATTTTGGGGACAGGGATCCTCGAACTATGGCTACACCTTC.

In its sample, this clone was seen many times. This chain joins TRBV19 and TRBJ1-2, with D tentatively TRBD1 (5 bases). V lost 7 bases to trimming and J lost 4 bases, with 13 bases between them. This CDR3 has 13 residues. CDR1 is LNHDA, CDR2 SQIVND, per germline (reference sequence). CDR3: CASTRGQGYGYTF. The DNA of the CDR3 is TGTGCCAGTACCCGAGGTCAGGGCTATGGCTACACCTTC.

The chain links TRBV12-3 or TRBV12-4 to TRBJ1-1; TRBD1 might be the D (5 bases). Trimming removed 6 bases at V and 8 bases at J, with 16 bases between. The CDR3 contains 13 residues. CDR3 nucleotide sequence: TGTGCCAGCAGCGACAGCTATTTTGGAGAAGCTTTCTTT. It specifies CASSDSYFGEAFF.

The chain joins TRBV6-2 or TRBV6-3 to TRBJ1-6; TRBD1 might be the D (5 bases). Germline CDR1 MNHEY, CDR2 SVGEGT. Deletions cut 6 bases from V and 2 bases from J, with 17 bases between. The CDR3 covers 17 residues. The CDR3, as DNA: TGTGCCAGCAGCAACCCGAGGACAAACACCTATAATTCACCCCTCCACTTT. Translated: CASSNPRTNTYNSPLHF.

The chain has TRBV6-8 and TRBJ2-5; D is perhaps TRBD2 (6 bases). The CDR3 runs 13 residues. V lost 5 bases and J 5 bases, leaving 12 bases between the germline ends. Germline CDR1 is MNHGY and CDR2 is SAAAGT. This CDR3 is CASSAGSGETQYF. Here the CDR3 DNA reads TGTGCCAGCAGTGCGGGATCCGGGGAGACCCAGTACTTC.

This clone was seen just once. The chain joins TRBV7-2 to TRBJ1-5; 10 bases line up with TRBD1. The germline V gene has CDR1 SGHTA and CDR2 FQGNSA. The CDR3 is made up of 15 amino acids. The junction had 3 bases not matched to a gene; V was cut back by 1 base and J by 6 bases. The CDR3 loop reads CASSLVGTGVQPQHF. CDR3 nucleotides: TGTGCCAGCAGCTTAGTAGGGACAGGGGTTCAGCCCCAGCATTTT.

The chain has TRBV2 and TRBJ2-1, with 13 bases matching TRBD2. Germline CDR1 SNHLY, CDR2 FYNNEI. With 7 bases clipped from V and 5 bases from J, the junction kept 2 bases outside the gene matches. The CDR3 runs to 14 residues. The CDR3 here is CASKTSGGNNEQFF. The CDR3 DNA is TGTGCCAGCAAGACTAGCGGGGGGAACAATGAGCAGTTCTTC. Supplemented by reference TRBV2 and TRBJ2-1, the full variable domain reads EPEVTQTPSHQVTQMGQEVILRCVPISNHLYFYWYRQILGQKVEFLVSFYNNEISEKSEIFDDQFSVERPDGSNFTLKIRSTKLEDSAMYFCASKTSGGNNEQFFGPGTRLTVL.

The chain links TRBV27 to TRBJ1-5; D not certain. Trimming shortened V by 5 bases and J by 3 bases, and 20 bases separated the two germline ends. Germline CDR1 MNHEY, CDR2 SMNVEV (reference sequence). This CDR3 is built from 17 residues. In DNA form, the CDR3 reads TGTGCCAGCAGTCCCCGGTCGGGTTTCGAAGCCAATCAGCCCCAGCATTTT. It encodes CASSPRSGFEANQPQHF.

For this clone: The same CDR3 also results from other DNA sequences found in this sample. This chain joins TRBV9 and TRBJ2-1; 8 nucleotides align to TRBD2. This CDR3 contains 16 residues. Germline V gene data show CDR1 as SGDLS and CDR2 as YYNGEE. After removal of 0 bases from V and 0 bases from J, the junction contained 2 bases not matched to a gene. CDR3 in DNA: TGTGCCAGCAGCGTAGGCGGGGGGTCCTCCTACAATGAGCAGTTCTTC. Encoded protein: CASSVGGGSSYNEQFF.

This chain joins TRBV5-1 and TRBJ2-5; 7 nucleotides agree with TRBD1. In germline, CDR1 is SGHRS, CDR2 YFSETQ. This CDR3 is built from 15 residues. With 4 bases clipped from V and 3 bases from J, the junction kept 9 bases outside the gene matches. The DNA for the CDR3 is TGCGCCAGCAGCCCCCCCACGACAGGGAAAGAGACCCAGTACTTC. It specifies CASSPPTTGKETQYF.

Turning to this clone: Other DNA sequences from this sample encode an identical CDR3 as well. The rearrangement links TRBV28 to TRBJ2-7, with 7 bases aligning to TRBD1. From germline, CDR1 is MDHEN and CDR2 SYDVKM. The CDR3 loop spans 14 amino acids. V lost 6 bases, J lost 0 bases, and 5 bases stayed unmatched. In DNA, the CDR3 is TGTGCCAGCAGCCTAAGACAGGGCTCCTACGAGCAGTACTTC. This translates into CASSLRQGSYEQYF.

This clone occurred once. The chain joins TRBV9 to TRBJ2-3, with TRBD2 matching 11 bases. V lost 0 bases to trimming and J lost 1 base; unmatched junction nucleotides: 7. CDR1 is SGDLS and CDR2 is YYNGEE in the germline V gene. This CDR3 has 18 residues. This CDR3 is CASSVVAGGFPGTDTQYF. Here the CDR3 DNA reads TGTGCCAGCAGCGTAGTAGCGGGGGGGTTCCCGGGCACAGATACGCAGTATTTT.

V and J are TRBV4-1 and TRBJ2-3, with TRBD2 matching over 12 bases. J lost 4 bases, V lost 2 bases, and 7 bases had no gene match. The CDR3 runs 17 residues. Germline V lookup: CDR1 MGHRA, CDR2 YSYEKL. CDR3 in DNA: TGCGCCAGCAGCCAAACCCCTAGCGGGGGGGCTGCAGATACGCAGTATTTT. Protein: CASSQTPSGGAADTQYF.

There are a few counts of this clone. The chain couples TRBV9 to TRBJ2-7; tentatively, D is TRBD2 (6 bases). The CDR3 spans 14 residues. Trimming left V 4 bases short and J 0 bases short, with 11 bases between. CDR1 and CDR2 (germline): SGDLS, YYNGEE. The CDR3, as DNA: TGTGCCAGCAGCACAGACGGGGGCTCCTACGAGCAGTACTTC. Protein sequence: CASSTDGGSYEQYF.

The gene calls are TRBV14 and TRBJ2-6; possibly TRBD1 for D (6 bases). Germline V gene sequence: CDR1 SGHDN, CDR2 FVKESK. The CDR3 runs 15 residues. Deletions cut 4 bases from V and 2 bases from J, with 9 bases between. The CDR3 DNA reads TGTGCCAGCAGCCGACAGGCGGCTGGGGCCAACGTCCTGACTTTC. It specifies CASSRQAAGANVLTF. Using reference TRBV14 and TRBJ2-6 for the parts outside the CDR3, the full variable domain is EAGVTQFPSHSVIEKGQTVTLRCDPISGHDNLYWYRRVMGKEIKFLLHFVKESKQDESGMPNNRFLAERTGGTYSTLKVQPAELEDSGVYFCASSRQAAGANVLTFGAGSRLTVL.

The chain links TRBV5-1 to TRBJ1-3; TRBD1 aligns across 8 bases. This CDR3 is built from 15 residues. Trimming removed 4 bases from V and 0 bases from J; junction bases left unmatched: 3. Germline CDR1 reads SGHRS; CDR2 reads YFSETQ. The DNA for the CDR3 is TGCGCCAGCAGCGTAGGGACAGGCTCTGGAAACACCATATATTTT. Residues: CASSVGTGSGNTIYF. Using reference TRBV5-1 and TRBJ1-3 for the parts outside the CDR3, the full variable domain is KAGVTQTPRYLIKTRGQQVTLSCSPISGHRSVSWYQQTPGQGLQFLFEYFSETQRNKGNFPGRFSGRQFSNSRSEMNVSTLELGDSALYLCASSVGTGSGNTIYFGEGSWLTVV.

This rearrangement joins TRBV2 to TRBJ1-5; 9 bases line up with TRBD1. V lost 7 bases, J lost 4 bases, and 8 bases stayed unmatched. The CDR3 has 15 residues. Looked up from germline, CDR1 is SNHLY and CDR2 is FYNNEI. CDR3 protein: CASTKGDRANQPQHF. CDR3 sequence (DNA): TGTGCCAGCACGAAGGGGGACAGGGCAAATCAGCCCCAGCATTTT.

The chain uses TRBV11-2 and TRBJ2-1; 9 bases map to TRBD1. The germline V gene has CDR1 SGHAT and CDR2 FQNNGV. With V trimmed by 4 bases and J by 7 bases, 11 bases remained unmatched. CDR3 length: 16 amino acids. The DNA of the CDR3 is TGTGCCAGCAGCTCCAGATTAGGGACAGGGTTAAATGAGCAGTTCTTC. Its protein product is CASSSRLGTGLNEQFF.

The chain carries TRBV5-1 and TRBJ2-7, with a possible D match to TRBD1 (5 bases). Germline lookup yields CDR1 SGHRS and CDR2 YFSETQ. V lost 1 base and J lost 3, with 11 bases in between. This CDR3 is built from 14 residues. CDR3 in amino acids: CASSLSGAGYEQYF. The CDR3 coding sequence is TGCGCCAGCAGCTTGTCTGGGGCCGGCTACGAGCAGTACTTC.

The V call is TRBV7-6, the J call TRBJ2-7; a weak D match, TRBD1 (6 bases). Germline CDR1 is SGHVS and CDR2 is FNYEAQ. The ends were cut back, 3 bases at V and 6 bases at J, with 15 bases in the middle. This CDR3 has 14 amino acids. CDR3 sequence reads: CASSFNGGTGEQYF. The CDR3, as DNA: TGTGCCAGCAGCTTCAATGGGGGCACGGGCGAGCAGTACTTC.

The V gene is TRBV10-3, the J gene TRBJ2-1; 8 nucleotides match TRBD2. Germline V lookup: CDR1 ENHRY, CDR2 SYGVKD. Trimming took 6 bases from V and 9 from J; bases not matched to a gene: 22. The CDR3 loop spans 18 amino acids. The CDR3 DNA follows: TGTGCCATCAGCTCCCCGGCGGGGGGCCAGGGAGTGTATCGTGAGCAGTTCTTC. Translated: CAISSPAGGQGVYREQFF.

The chain couples TRBV9 to TRBJ2-3; the match to TRBD2 covers 10 bases. The junction had 9 bases not matched to a gene; V was cut back by 0 bases and J by 8 bases. Per the germline V gene, CDR1 is SGDLS and CDR2 is YYNGEE. The CDR3 covers 16 residues. The CDR3 loop is CASSVVSGGELGTQYF. The CDR3 DNA is TGTGCCAGCAGCGTAGTCAGCGGGGGGGAGCTGGGTACGCAGTATTTT.

The CDR3 loop is CASSLDVSGGNQPQHF. In nucleotides, the CDR3 is TGCGCCAGCAGCTTGGACGTCTCCGGGGGCAATCAGCCCCAGCATTTT. The chain links TRBV5-1 to TRBJ1-5, with D hard to call. The V end lost 0 bases, the J end lost 2 bases, and 12 bases lay between the germline ends. The CDR3 runs 16 residues. From germline, CDR1 is SGHRS and CDR2 YFSETQ.

The CDR3 region has the DNA TGCGCCAGCAGCCAAGAGAGGGAGGACAGGGGTTTCCCCATATATTTT. This codes for CASSQEREDRGFPIYF. The chain recombines TRBV4-1 with TRBJ1-3, with 9 bases matching TRBD1. Unmatched junction bases numbered 11, after V lost 0 bases and J lost 11 bases. Germline V CDR1 and CDR2: MGHRA, YSYEKL. This CDR3 is 16 amino acids long.

Notes on this clone: In the same sample, other DNA sequences code for this CDR3. V is TRBV7-9 and J is TRBJ1-3; no clear D. The germline V gene has CDR1 SEHNR and CDR2 FQNEAQ (reference sequence). V gave up 5 bases and J gave up 1 base, with 9 bases separating them. This CDR3 spans 14 amino acids. The CDR3 bases are TGTGCCAGCAGCCTAAGCTTTTCTGGAAACACCATATATTTT. Its protein product is CASSLSFSGNTIYF. Drawing the rest from reference TRBV7-9 and TRBJ1-3, the complete variable domain is DTGVSQNPRHKITKRGQNVTFRCDPISEHNRLYWYRQTLGQGPEFLTYFQNEAQLEKSRLLSDRFSAERPKGSFSTLEIQRTEQGDSAMYLCASSLSFSGNTIYFGEGSWLTVV.

The rearrangement links TRBV5-1 to TRBJ1-6; D is uncertain. Trimming stripped 7 bases from V and 8 bases from J, with 22 bases between. CDR1 and CDR2 (germline): SGHRS, YFSETQ. The CDR3 has 16 amino acids. The CDR3 sequence: CASSTNLGYGDSPLHF. The DNA for the CDR3 is TGCGCCAGCTCCACTAACCTCGGGTACGGGGATTCACCCCTCCACTTT.

This clone was counted a few times. This chain links TRBV6-5 with TRBJ1-5, with D possibly being TRBD1 (5 bases). V dropped 8 bases and J dropped 9 bases, with 14 bases sitting between them. This CDR3 contains 12 residues. Germline-derived CDR1 and CDR2 are MNHEY and SVGAGI. The CDR3 sequence: CASVQAQGPQHF. For the CDR3, the DNA is TGTGCCAGCGTGCAGGCCCAGGGGCCCCAGCATTTT.

Concerning this clone: This same CDR3 is encoded by further DNA sequences in the sample. This sequence joins TRBV4-1 and TRBJ2-1; 8 bases are a match to TRBD2. The CDR3 has 17 residues. After removal of 2 bases from V and 8 bases from J, the junction contained 14 bases not matched to a gene. Germline-derived CDR1 and CDR2 are MGHRA and YSYEKL. CDR3 sequence reads: CASSQPGGGGPGDEQFF. The DNA of the CDR3 is TGCGCCAGCAGCCAACCCGGCGGCGGGGGGCCCGGTGATGAGCAGTTCTTC.

This clone was observed a few times. V gene TRBV6-5 combines with J gene TRBJ1-1; D gene uncertain. V shed 6 bases and J shed 4 bases, with 15 bases lying between them. The CDR3 length is 14 residues. Germline assignment: CDR1 MNHEY and CDR2 SVGAGI. The CDR3 protein is CASSFTREGTEAFF. The CDR3 DNA sequence: TGTGCCAGCAGCTTCACCCGAGAGGGCACTGAAGCTTTCTTT.

V gene TRBV5-1 combines with J gene TRBJ2-2, with 7 bases identical to TRBD1. The CDR3 has 16 amino acids. J lost 4 bases, V lost 4 bases, and 10 bases had no gene match. Germline V gives CDR1 SGHRS, CDR2 YFSETQ. The CDR3 DNA reads as TGCGCCAGCAGCCTGGGACAGTTCGTTGGCACCGGGGAGCTGTTTTTT. It encodes CASSLGQFVGTGELFF.